A selection of T cell receptor beta chains follows, all from one sample in a study of cytomegalovirus exposure and HLA in healthy donors. TCRdb's table, derived via immunoSEQ multiplex PCR, lists solely in-frame clones and lacks some. The profile covers about 110,000 clones, with 75% appearing a single time and roughly 2.5% taken by the ten largest. Sequencing was carried out using PBMCs. These receptors all stem from a man in his forties in good health and CMV-seronegative. Each CDR3 is given with its conserved first and last residue. Fields, in order: V gene, J gene, clone size, D gene, CDR3 DNA, CDR3 protein. D genes are given only for firm matches. Where a row states a size, it is once, few, many or the class of an expanded clone; other rows omit it.

v_call: TRBV21-1; j_call: TRBJ1-1; clone_size: NA; d_call: NA; cdr3_nt: TGTGCCAGCAGCCCCTGGGTTAGCGACAGGAAGGGTTTCTTT; cdr3_aa: CASSPWVSDRKGFF
v_call: TRBV18; j_call: TRBJ1-1; clone_size: NA; d_call: TRBD1; cdr3_nt: TGTGCCAGTACACGGGGACAGGGGACGTGGACTGAAGCTTTCTTT; cdr3_aa: CASTRGQGTWTEAFF
v_call: TRBV2; j_call: TRBJ1-5; clone_size: few; d_call: NA; cdr3_nt: TGTGCCAGCAGTGATAACAGTCCTAATCAGCCCCAGCATTTT; cdr3_aa: CASSDNSPNQPQHF
v_call: TRBV5-1; j_call: TRBJ1-1; clone_size: NA; d_call: NA; cdr3_nt: TGCGCCAGCAGCTTGGATTTGGGGCCCGACACTGAAGCTTTCTTT; cdr3_aa: CASSLDLGPDTEAFF
v_call: TRBV6-6; j_call: TRBJ2-1; clone_size: NA; d_call: NA; cdr3_nt: TGTGCCAGCAGCCCTAGGACGTTCGGGAACAATGAGCAGTTCTTC; cdr3_aa: CASSPRTFGNNEQFF
v_call: TRBV19; j_call: TRBJ2-7; clone_size: NA; d_call: NA; cdr3_nt: TGTGCCAGTAGTGAATACCGGGACATTCCCTACGAGCAGTACTTC; cdr3_aa: CASSEYRDIPYEQYF
v_call: TRBV10-3; j_call: TRBJ2-7; clone_size: NA; d_call: NA; cdr3_nt: TGTGCCATCAGTGAGCGGGACTACGAGCAGTACTTC; cdr3_aa: CAISERDYEQYF
v_call: TRBV19; j_call: TRBJ1-2; clone_size: NA; d_call: NA; cdr3_nt: TGTGCCAGTAGTATGGCGGGGGGCATTTACTATGGCTACACCTTC; cdr3_aa: CASSMAGGIYYGYTF
v_call: TRBV11-1; j_call: TRBJ2-3; clone_size: NA; d_call: NA; cdr3_nt: TGTGCCAGCAGCTTTAGAGGCGCAGATACGCAGTATTTT; cdr3_aa: CASSFRGADTQYF
v_call: TRBV18; j_call: TRBJ1-3; clone_size: NA; d_call: NA; cdr3_nt: TGTGCCAGCTCACCCCAGGAATCTGGAAACACCATATATTTT; cdr3_aa: CASSPQESGNTIYF
v_call: TRBV7-9; j_call: TRBJ1-4; clone_size: few; d_call: NA; cdr3_nt: TGTGCCAGCGCTCCGGGTGCAACTAATGAAAAACTGTTTTTT; cdr3_aa: CASAPGATNEKLFF
v_call: TRBV5-1; j_call: TRBJ1-2; clone_size: few; d_call: TRBD1; cdr3_nt: TGCGCCAGCAGCTTGCAGGGACAGGGGCTCTATGGCTACACCTTC; cdr3_aa: CASSLQGQGLYGYTF
v_call: TRBV7-8; j_call: TRBJ1-1; clone_size: NA; d_call: NA; cdr3_nt: TGTGCCAGCAGCCCCAGACACGGAATGAACACTGAAGCTTTCTTT; cdr3_aa: CASSPRHGMNTEAFF
v_call: TRBV6-6; j_call: TRBJ1-2; clone_size: NA; d_call: TRBD1; cdr3_nt: TGTGCCAGCAGTTACTCAGGACAGGGGATAAATGGCTACCCCTTC; cdr3_aa: CASSYSGQGINGYPF
v_call: TRBV7-9; j_call: TRBJ2-1; clone_size: NA; d_call: NA; cdr3_nt: TGTGCCAGCAGCTTAGAGGGGCTACAGTCCTTCTTC; cdr3_aa: CASSLEGLQSFF
v_call: TRBV2; j_call: TRBJ1-3; clone_size: NA; d_call: TRBD1; cdr3_nt: TGTGCCAGCAGCAGGGGGCCCTCCGACGGCACCATATATTTT; cdr3_aa: CASSRGPSDGTIYF
v_call: TRBV19; j_call: TRBJ2-7; clone_size: NA; d_call: NA; cdr3_nt: TGTGCCAGTACCGGGGTGAAGCCCTACGAGCAGTACTTC; cdr3_aa: CASTGVKPYEQYF
v_call: TRBV5-5; j_call: TRBJ2-3; clone_size: NA; d_call: NA; cdr3_nt: TGTGCCAGCAGCTTGGACGGAGCTAGCACAGATACGCAGTATTTT; cdr3_aa: CASSLDGASTDTQYF
v_call: TRBV11-2; j_call: TRBJ2-7; clone_size: NA; d_call: TRBD2; cdr3_nt: TGTGCCAGCAGCTCCAGTAGCGGGGCCTACGAGCAGTACTTC; cdr3_aa: CASSSSSGAYEQYF
v_call: TRBV7-2; j_call: TRBJ2-1; clone_size: NA; d_call: TRBD2; cdr3_nt: TGTGCCAGCAGGACTAGCGGGGCCGGGTTTAGTAGTGAGCAGTTCTTC; cdr3_aa: CASRTSGAGFSSEQFF
v_call: TRBV2; j_call: TRBJ2-1; clone_size: NA; d_call: TRBD1; cdr3_nt: TGTGCCAGCAGTGTAGGCAGGGGGCCGCATTACTACAATGAGCAGTTCTTC; cdr3_aa: CASSVGRGPHYYNEQFF
v_call: TRBV6-4; j_call: TRBJ2-2; clone_size: NA; d_call: TRBD1; cdr3_nt: TGTGCCAGCAGGAGGACAGGGGAGAACACCGGGGAGCTGTTTTTT; cdr3_aa: CASRRTGENTGELFF
v_call: TRBV7-9; j_call: TRBJ1-1; clone_size: NA; d_call: NA; cdr3_nt: TGTGCCAGCAGCCCTACGGAACAGCCTGAAGCTTTCTTT; cdr3_aa: CASSPTEQPEAFF
v_call: TRBV5-4; j_call: TRBJ2-7; clone_size: NA; d_call: TRBD2; cdr3_nt: TGTGCCAGCAGCTTGGGTTCTAGCGGGGAATTCTACGAGCAGTACTTC; cdr3_aa: CASSLGSSGEFYEQYF
v_call: TRBV4-1; j_call: TRBJ2-7; clone_size: NA; d_call: NA; cdr3_nt: TGCGCCAGCAGCCACCTCACCGGAGCTGGCACGGGCGAGCAGTACTTC; cdr3_aa: CASSHLTGAGTGEQYF
v_call: TRBV6-6; j_call: TRBJ2-5; clone_size: NA; d_call: NA; cdr3_nt: TGTGCCAGCAGTTATAAGCCCCAGACCCAGTACTTC; cdr3_aa: CASSYKPQTQYF
v_call: TRBV2; j_call: TRBJ1-1; clone_size: NA; d_call: NA; cdr3_nt: TGTGCCAGCAGTGTGAGCCGTGAAGCTTTCTTT; cdr3_aa: CASSVSREAFF
v_call: TRBV20-1; j_call: TRBJ1-5; clone_size: NA; d_call: NA; cdr3_nt: TGCAGTGCCTCAGGAAATCAGCCCCAGCATTTT; cdr3_aa: CSASGNQPQHF
v_call: TRBV13; j_call: TRBJ2-7; clone_size: NA; d_call: NA; cdr3_nt: TGTGCCAGCAGCTTAGGCTCGCCGGGGTCCTACGAGCAGTACTTC; cdr3_aa: CASSLGSPGSYEQYF
v_call: TRBV11-2; j_call: TRBJ1-1; clone_size: NA; d_call: TRBD1; cdr3_nt: TGTGCCAGCAGCTTAGACTGGACAGGGTGGGATACTGAAGCTTTCTTT; cdr3_aa: CASSLDWTGWDTEAFF
v_call: TRBV7-3; j_call: TRBJ2-4; clone_size: NA; d_call: NA; cdr3_nt: TGTGCCAGCAGCTTAAGTTCAGGGACTCAGAACATTCAGTACTTC; cdr3_aa: CASSLSSGTQNIQYF
v_call: TRBV6-1; j_call: TRBJ2-7; clone_size: few; d_call: NA; cdr3_nt: TGTGCCAGCCGACCCAAAAGGGGGAGCTCCTACGAGCAGTACTTC; cdr3_aa: CASRPKRGSSYEQYF
v_call: TRBV7-9; j_call: TRBJ1-2; clone_size: NA; d_call: NA; cdr3_nt: TGTGCCAGCAGCCAGGGTGGGGATGGCTACACCTTC; cdr3_aa: CASSQGGDGYTF
v_call: TRBV5-1; j_call: TRBJ1-3; clone_size: NA; d_call: NA; cdr3_nt: TGCGCCAGCAGCAGTTCCGGGAGAAACACCATATATTTT; cdr3_aa: CASSSSGRNTIYF
v_call: TRBV4-2; j_call: TRBJ2-1; clone_size: NA; d_call: NA; cdr3_nt: TGTGCCAGCAGCCAAGAGCATCCGGGGAGCTCCTACAATGAGCAGTTCTTC; cdr3_aa: CASSQEHPGSSYNEQFF
v_call: TRBV5-6; j_call: TRBJ1-2; clone_size: NA; d_call: TRBD1; cdr3_nt: TGTGCCAGCAGCTTGGCCGGGACAGGGGGCTTGAATGGCTACACCTTC; cdr3_aa: CASSLAGTGGLNGYTF
v_call: TRBV5-4; j_call: TRBJ2-5; clone_size: NA; d_call: TRBD2; cdr3_nt: TGTGCCAGCAGCAGTAGCGGGGGGCTACGTGAGACCCAGTACTTC; cdr3_aa: CASSSSGGLRETQYF
v_call: TRBV19; j_call: TRBJ1-1; clone_size: NA; d_call: NA; cdr3_nt: TGTGCCAGTAGTATAATTGAGGAAGGGGCCCATGAAGCTTTCTTT; cdr3_aa: CASSIIEEGAHEAFF
v_call: TRBV6-1; j_call: TRBJ1-2; clone_size: once; d_call: NA; cdr3_nt: TGTGCCAGCAGTGACCCCAGGGCCTCTAACTATGGCTACACCTTC; cdr3_aa: CASSDPRASNYGYTF
v_call: TRBV28; j_call: TRBJ1-5; clone_size: once; d_call: NA; cdr3_nt: TGTGCCAGCTCTGGGGGGTATCAGCCCCAGCATTTT; cdr3_aa: CASSGGYQPQHF
v_call: TRBV2; j_call: TRBJ2-3; clone_size: NA; d_call: TRBD2; cdr3_nt: TGTGCCAGCAGTTCCCTAACTAGCGGACAGAGGTCTAGGAGGGATACGCAGTATTTT; cdr3_aa: CASSSLTSGQRSRRDTQYF
v_call: TRBV7-9; j_call: TRBJ1-4; clone_size: once; d_call: NA; cdr3_nt: TGTGCCAGCAGCATATACAGGTCGCTTAATGAAAAACTGTTTTTT; cdr3_aa: CASSIYRSLNEKLFF
v_call: TRBV6-4; j_call: TRBJ1-6; clone_size: NA; d_call: TRBD1; cdr3_nt: TGTGCCAGCAGGGAAGGGGGACAGGGTTCGGCCCTCCACTTT; cdr3_aa: CASREGGQGSALHF
v_call: TRBV6-1; j_call: TRBJ2-7; clone_size: NA; d_call: NA; cdr3_nt: TGTGCCAGCAGTGACCAACAGGGTGCCCACGAGCAGTACTTC; cdr3_aa: CASSDQQGAHEQYF
v_call: TRBV15; j_call: TRBJ1-5; clone_size: NA; d_call: TRBD1; cdr3_nt: TGTGCCACCAGCAAAGCGGGACAGGGGGCCAATCAGCCCCAGCATTTT; cdr3_aa: CATSKAGQGANQPQHF
v_call: TRBV11-3; j_call: TRBJ2-5; clone_size: once; d_call: NA; cdr3_nt: TGTGCCAGCAGCTTAGGCGGTACCCCTGAAGAGACCCAGTACTTC; cdr3_aa: CASSLGGTPEETQYF
v_call: TRBV9; j_call: TRBJ1-5; clone_size: NA; d_call: TRBD1; cdr3_nt: TGTGCCAGCAGCGTAGGAACAGGGGATAGCAATCAGCCCCAGCATTTT; cdr3_aa: CASSVGTGDSNQPQHF
v_call: TRBV18; j_call: TRBJ1-1; clone_size: NA; d_call: TRBD1; cdr3_nt: TGTGCCAGCTCACCGCTACCTGGACAGGGGGCGAACACTGAAGCTTTCTTT; cdr3_aa: CASSPLPGQGANTEAFF
v_call: TRBV6-5; j_call: TRBJ2-5; clone_size: NA; d_call: NA; cdr3_nt: TGTGCCAGCACCCGACGAGGACAAAGCCAAGAGACCCAGTACTTC; cdr3_aa: CASTRRGQSQETQYF
v_call: TRBV6-4; j_call: TRBJ1-2; clone_size: NA; d_call: NA; cdr3_nt: TGTGCCAGCAGTGACCCCAGCAGGGTGGGTGGCTACACCTTC; cdr3_aa: CASSDPSRVGGYTF
v_call: TRBV6-6; j_call: TRBJ2-5; clone_size: NA; d_call: TRBD2; cdr3_nt: TGTGCCAGCAGCCAGGGACTACCCCAAGAGACCCAGTACTTC; cdr3_aa: CASSQGLPQETQYF